This T cell receptor (beta chain) was documented in a study of blood T cell repertoires in COVID-19. Study-level background: Donors in the United States, Italy and Spain gave samples during acute or convalescent COVID-19. Sources were T cells, B-cell-depleted T cells, or PBMCs; the material itself was cDNA or gDNA.

It was during active infection that Seattle patients were enrolled and then longitudinally followed. V dropped 0 bases and J dropped 2 bases, with 8 bases sitting between them. CDR1 is SGHKS and CDR2 is YYEKEE in the germline V gene (reference sequence). The CDR3 is 14 amino acids. In the authors' methods: Estimates of nucleated cell counts were drawn from the amplification of reference gene primers. Repertoires were generated with immunoSEQ multiplex PCR, while TCRdb's copy carries only in-frame clones and drops some. The V and J calls and clone size were taken over from that table, and D and trimming were inferred from the DNA. The sample has 200,000 to 300,000 clones; 92% are singletons.

The chain recombines TRBV5-5 with TRBJ1-2; D not resolved. The sequenced sample was peripheral blood. This sequence originates from a man aged 25 to 45 with COVID-19, enrolled during active disease. CDR3: CASSLGSLNYGYTF. The CDR3 region has the DNA TGTGCCAGCAGCTTGGGCAGTCTCAACTATGGCTACACCTTC.